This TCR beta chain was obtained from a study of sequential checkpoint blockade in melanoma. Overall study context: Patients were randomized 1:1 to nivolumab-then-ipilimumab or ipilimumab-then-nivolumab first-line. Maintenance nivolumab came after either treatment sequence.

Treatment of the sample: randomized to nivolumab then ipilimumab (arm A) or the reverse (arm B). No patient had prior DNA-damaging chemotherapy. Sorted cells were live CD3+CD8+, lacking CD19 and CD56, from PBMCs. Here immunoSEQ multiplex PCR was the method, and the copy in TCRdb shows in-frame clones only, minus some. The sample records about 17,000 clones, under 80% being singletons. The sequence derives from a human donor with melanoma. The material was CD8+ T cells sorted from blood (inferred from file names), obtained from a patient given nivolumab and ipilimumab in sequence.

The CDR3 DNA follows: TGCAGCGTTGAAGATCGGGTTCAGGGCCCCGATACGCAGTATTTT. This encodes CSVEDRVQGPDTQYF. The rearrangement uses TRBV29-1 and TRBJ2-3; a possible D gene is TRBD1 (5 bases). Germline CDR1 SQVTM, CDR2 ANQGSEA. Trimming left V 0 bases short and J 6 bases short, with 16 bases between. The CDR3 loop spans 15 amino acids.